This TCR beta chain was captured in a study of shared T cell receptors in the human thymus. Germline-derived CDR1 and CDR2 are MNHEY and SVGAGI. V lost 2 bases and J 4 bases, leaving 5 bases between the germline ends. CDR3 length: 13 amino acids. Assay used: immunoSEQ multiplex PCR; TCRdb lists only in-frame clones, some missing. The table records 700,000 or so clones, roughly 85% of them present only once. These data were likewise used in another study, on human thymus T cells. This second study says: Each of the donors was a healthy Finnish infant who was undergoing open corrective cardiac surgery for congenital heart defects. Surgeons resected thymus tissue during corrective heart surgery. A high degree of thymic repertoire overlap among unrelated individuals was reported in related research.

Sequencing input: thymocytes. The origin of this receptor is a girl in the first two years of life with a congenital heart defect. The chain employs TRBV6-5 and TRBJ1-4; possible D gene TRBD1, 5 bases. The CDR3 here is CASSYGHNEKLFF. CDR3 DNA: TGTGCCAGCAGTTACGGACATAATGAAAAACTGTTTTTT.